One T cell receptor (beta chain) is described in this entry. Its antigen remains unidentified. These data belong to a study of graft-versus-host responses after intestinal transplantation. Study-wide context: All of the recipients had induction that used anti-thymocyte globulin, then tacrolimus and steroids for around 3 years. Study results and caveats: An association linked early post-transplant HvG declines with peak circulating GvH clone levels. Some GvH clones appeared in ileal mucosa or blood before recipient bone marrow.

Trimming took 2 bases from V and 6 from J; bases not matched to a gene: 7. CDR3 length: 17 amino acids. Germline values: CDR1 LGHNA, CDR2 YNFKEQ. Generated by immunoSEQ multiplex PCR, the TCRdb table keeps only in-frame clones and is missing some. The data show roughly 100,000 clones, with roughly 84% seen just once and around 0.96% held by the top ten. Sequencing was performed on unstimulated CD4+ T cells sorted from spleen or lymph node cells, taken before intestinal transplant. The chain is built from TRBV4-2 and TRBJ2-1; TRBD2 agrees at 13 bases. The clonotype originates from a human donor who received an intestinal transplant. The CDR3 protein is CASSQRTSGSLFNEQFF. Written as DNA, the CDR3 is TGTGCCAGCAGCCAACGGACTAGCGGGAGTCTTTTCAATGAGCAGTTCTTC.